The present entry profiles one TCR beta chain with its context. What it binds is unknown. The protocol was immunoSEQ multiplex PCR, while the TCRdb copy is restricted to in-frame clones and leaves out a portion. The table shows roughly 100,000 clones, with 88% occurring only once. This entry belongs to a study of T cell responses to AZD1222 COVID-19 vaccine. General study findings and limits: Nearly half of unique spike-specific TCRs reportedly avoided B.1.351 and B.1.1.7 mutated regions. Increased Spike-specific TCR breadth and depth were observed after two AZD1222 doses.

Germline CDR1 MNHEY, CDR2 SVGEGT. This CDR3 comprises 14 residues. Trimming took off 5 bases at V and 4 bases at J, with 13 bases between the two ends. The genes are TRBV6-2 or TRBV6-3 and TRBJ2-3; D unresolved. The sample in question was peripheral blood, obtained on day 0 of AZD1222 vaccination. This TCR came from an adult in good health. CDR3 region: CASSPGHEADTQYF. The DNA of the CDR3 is TGTGCCAGCAGTCCGGGCCACGAAGCAGATACGCAGTATTTT.